This T cell receptor (beta chain) was sequenced in a study of T cell responses to AZD1222 COVID-19 vaccine. Study conclusions and caveats: Across the whole spike, CD4 TCRs peaked at regions 160-218 and 743-854. Spike-specific TCRs gained breadth and depth after people received two AZD1222 doses.

Germline CDR1 and CDR2: ENHRY and SYGVKD. The CDR3 contains 13 residues. Trimming shortened V by 6 bases and J by 7 bases, and 15 bases separated the two germline ends. Clones were read by immunoSEQ multiplex PCR, and TCRdb kept only the in-frame ones, dropping some. The sample lists 100,000 to 150,000 clones, over 75% occurring once. Concerning this clone itself: The antigen is not known.

Here the sequenced sample was peripheral blood, taken on day 0 of AZD1222 vaccination. The rearrangement links TRBV10-3 to TRBJ1-2, with a weak D call TRBD1 (5 bases). This TCR came from an adult in good health. This CDR3 reads CAISRDDPAGYTF. In DNA form, the CDR3 reads TGTGCCATCAGCCGGGACGACCCCGCTGGCTACACCTTC.